This TCR beta chain originates from a study of blood T cell repertoires in COVID-19. Using immunoSEQ multiplex PCR, the repertoire was profiled, and TCRdb retains in-frame clones only, with some absent. The data hold hundreds of thousands of clones, with approximately 83% observed a single time. This clone was counted once. This CDR3 spans 13 amino acids. With 5 bases removed from V and 3 bases from J, the gap between germline ends came to 11 bases. Germline V lookup: CDR1 SGHDT, CDR2 YYEEEE. Each participant's cohort was designated according to participant-reported clinical history. The genes are TRBV5-6 and TRBJ1-1, with a weak D call TRBD1 (5 bases). This clonotype was obtained from a woman in her fifties or sixties who had been exposed to COVID-19. The sequencing sample was made of PBMCs or T cells enriched from blood (not recorded which). CDR3 sequence reads: CASREGTDTEAFF. The CDR3 DNA sequence: TGTGCCAGCAGGGAGGGGACGGACACTGAAGCTTTCTTT.